The next 11 T cell receptor beta chains were all read from a single sample in a study of response to subunit inactivated influenza vaccine. Using its own MiXCR run on the RT-PCR reads, TCRdb lists one record per CDR3 protein. The repertoire holds 590,000 or so distinct CDR3 sequences, with approximately 15% as singletons. The material was PBMCs from blood, obtained approximately 15 days before vaccination. These TCRs come from a man in his forties or fifties who received an inactivated influenza vaccine.

Many counts were recorded for this clonotype. The CDR3 loop reads CASSSRVGNQPQHF. The DNA of the CDR3 is TGTGCCAGTAGTAGCCGTGTGGGCAATCAGCCCCAGCATTTT. The chain recombines TRBV19 with TRBJ1-5; D is unresolved. CDR1 LNHDA and CDR2 SQIVND come from the germline V gene (reference sequence). The length of the CDR3 is 14 residues. The V end lost 4 bases, the J end lost 2 bases, and 9 bases lay between the germline ends.

The table lists this clonotype with a few counts. This rearrangement joins TRBV2 to TRBJ1-2; D is perhaps TRBD1 (5 bases). This CDR3 is 12 amino acids long. V lost 8 bases, J lost 1 base, and 8 bases lay in between. CDR1 is SNHLY, CDR2 FYNNEI, per germline. CDR3 sequence (DNA): TGTGCCAGCCGGGACCTTAACTATGGCTACACCTTC. This encodes CASRDLNYGYTF.

This clonotype has a count of ten or more. J is TRBJ1-6 and V is TRBV10-3, with a possible D match to TRBD1 (5 bases). Germline V gene lookup returns CDR1 ENHRY and CDR2 SYGVKD. The V end was cut by 2 bases, the J end by 5 bases, with 10 bases between. This CDR3 is built from 15 residues. The CDR3 protein is CAISEGDEHNSPLHF. The CDR3 DNA reads as TGTGCCATCAGTGAGGGGGACGAGCATAATTCACCCCTCCACTTT.

This sequence joins TRBV7-8 and TRBJ1-1, with D possibly being TRBD1 (5 bases). In germline, CDR1 is SGHVS, CDR2 FQNEAQ. There are 15 residues in the CDR3. V shed 4 bases and J shed 4 bases, with 16 bases lying between them. This CDR3 is CASSYRDFQGTEAFF. DNA of the CDR3: TGTGCCAGCAGCTACCGGGACTTCCAGGGCACTGAAGCTTTCTTT.

This clonotype was recorded a few times. The chain employs TRBV18 and TRBJ2-4; D is undetermined. Per germline, CDR1 KGHSH and CDR2 LQKENI. The length of the CDR3 is 13 residues. V shed 2 bases and J shed 1 base, with 3 bases lying between them. CDR3 loop: CASSPVAKNIQYF. CDR3 bases: TGTGCCAGCTCACCAGTGGCCAAAAACATTCAGTACTTC.

V and J are TRBV5-5 and TRBJ2-2; D remains ambiguous. This CDR3 region has 17 residues. V was cut by 6 bases and J by 1 base, with 19 bases left in between. Germline assignment: CDR1 SGHKS and CDR2 YYEKEE (reference sequence). The CDR3 here is CASTPSLTALNTGELFF. CDR3 nucleotides: TGTGCCAGCACCCCTTCACTTACAGCGCTGAACACCGGGGAGCTGTTTTTT.

The table lists this clonotype with a few counts. V gene TRBV11-2 combines with J gene TRBJ2-2, with D unresolved. Germline CDR1 is SGHAT and CDR2 is FQNNGV. CDR3 length: 20 amino acids. The germline V and J ends were trimmed by 4 bases and 0 bases, with 24 bases remaining between them. The CDR3 DNA sequence: TGTGCCAGCAGCTCATCAGTATATCAATTAGCCGCCGCGAACACCGGGGAGCTGTTTTTT. Its translation is CASSSSVYQLAAANTGELFF.

This sequence joins TRBV20-1 and TRBJ2-3; either TRBD1 or TRBD2 may supply D (5 bases each). Trimming removed 6 bases at V and 4 bases at J, with 14 bases between. CDR1 is DFQATT, CDR2 SNEGSKA, per germline (reference sequence). The CDR3 spans 13 residues. This CDR3 is CSALGVRADTQYF. Here the CDR3 DNA reads TGCAGTGCACTAGGGGTAAGGGCAGATACGCAGTATTTT.

In this sample, this clonotype turned up a few times. The chain links TRBV27 to TRBJ1-4, with D perhaps matching TRBD1 (5 bases). With 5 bases removed from V and 7 bases from J, the gap between germline ends came to 14 bases. This CDR3 has 14 residues. Germline loops: CDR1 MNHEY, CDR2 SMNVEV (reference sequence). CDR3 bases: TGTGCCAGCAGTCCTAGGTCCGGGGGTGAAAAACTGTTTTTT. As protein: CASSPRSGGEKLFF.

This clonotype was seen a few times. The V call is TRBV10-3, the J call TRBJ1-1; 9 positions match TRBD1. The CDR3 contains 14 residues. Germline V gene sequence: CDR1 ENHRY, CDR2 SYGVKD. The V and J ends lost 5 bases and 1 base, in that order; junction bases with no gene match: 2. The CDR3 DNA reads TGTGCCATCAGTTCACAGGGGGCGAACACTGAAGCTTTCTTT. This sequence encodes CAISSQGANTEAFF.

This clonotype was counted between two and nine times. This rearrangement joins TRBV11-1 to TRBJ2-1; 7 nucleotides line up with TRBD2. The germline gives CDR1 SGHAT, CDR2 FQDESV (reference sequence). V shed 1 base, J shed 9 bases, and the junction held 15 bases outside the gene matches. The CDR3 extends over 17 amino acids. The CDR3 bases are TGTGCCAGCAGCTTAGTTTACGGCGGGAGCGGCGGTGGTGAGCAGTTCTTC. It encodes CASSLVYGGSGGGEQFF.